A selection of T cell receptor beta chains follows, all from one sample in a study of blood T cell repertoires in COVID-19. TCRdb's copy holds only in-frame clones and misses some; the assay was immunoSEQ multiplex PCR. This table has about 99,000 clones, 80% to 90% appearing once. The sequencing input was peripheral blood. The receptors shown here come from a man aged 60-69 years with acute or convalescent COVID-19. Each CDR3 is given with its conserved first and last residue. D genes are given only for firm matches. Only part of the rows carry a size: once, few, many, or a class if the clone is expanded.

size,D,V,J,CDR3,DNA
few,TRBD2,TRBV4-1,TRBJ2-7,CASSQDRMGLAGYSYEQYF,TGCGCCAGCAGCCAAGATCGGATGGGACTAGCGGGATATTCCTACGAGCAGTACTTC
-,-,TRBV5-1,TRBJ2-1,CASSLGAPQGGWNEQFF,TGCGCCAGCAGCCTGGGAGCCCCGCAGGGGGGTTGGAATGAGCAGTTCTTC
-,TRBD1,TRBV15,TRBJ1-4,CATSRDTGGGYEKLFF,TGTGCCACCAGCAGGGACACAGGGGGAGGGTATGAAAAACTGTTTTTT
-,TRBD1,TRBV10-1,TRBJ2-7,CASSAFTGKGTGDFGEQYF,TGCGCCAGCAGTGCTTTCACGGGAAAGGGGACAGGCGATTTTGGGGAGCAGTACTTC
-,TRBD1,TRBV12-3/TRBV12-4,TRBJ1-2,CASSPHRDRDTF,TGTGCCAGCAGTCCCCACCGGGACAGGGACACCTTC
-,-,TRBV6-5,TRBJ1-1,CASIRLENTEAFF,TGTGCCAGCATCCGACTGGAAAACACTGAAGCTTTCTTT
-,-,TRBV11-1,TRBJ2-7,CASSLSVLDEQYF,TGTGCCAGCAGCTTGTCGGTTTTGGACGAGCAGTACTTC
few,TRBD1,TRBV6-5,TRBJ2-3,CASSQGAGDTQYF,TGTGCCAGCAGTCAGGGGGCTGGAGATACGCAGTATTTT
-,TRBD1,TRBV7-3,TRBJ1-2,CASSPGGGNGYGYTF,TGTGCCAGCAGTCCAGGGGGTGGGAACGGGTATGGCTACACCTTC
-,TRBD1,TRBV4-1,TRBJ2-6,CASSQGQGAPGANVLTF,TGCGCCAGCAGCCAAGGACAGGGGGCACCAGGGGCCAACGTCCTGACTTTC
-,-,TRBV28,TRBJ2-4,CASSLPGAAKNIQYF,TGTGCCAGCAGTCTCCCAGGGGCAGCCAAAAACATTCAGTACTTC
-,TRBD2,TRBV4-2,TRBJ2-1,CASSLQLRGGREYNEQFF,TGTGCCAGCAGCCTTCAGCTTCGGGGCGGGAGGGAATACAATGAGCAGTTCTTC
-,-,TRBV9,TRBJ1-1,CASSYNTGNTEAFF,TGTGCCAGCAGCTATAATACAGGGAACACTGAAGCTTTCTTT
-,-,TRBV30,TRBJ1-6,CAWSVESRDNSPLHF,TGTGCCTGGAGTGTGGAGAGCAGAGATAATTCACCCCTCCACTTT
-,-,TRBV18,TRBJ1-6,CASSRGRGGDSPLHF,TGTGCCAGCTCACGGGGACGCGGGGGCGATTCACCCCTCCACTTT
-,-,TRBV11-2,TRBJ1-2,CASSFGLDYGYGYTF,TGTGCCAGCAGCTTTGGACTAGACTACGGCTATGGCTACACCTTC
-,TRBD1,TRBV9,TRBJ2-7,CASSVDVGDSFYEQYF,TGTGCCAGCAGCGTAGACGTAGGGGACAGCTTCTACGAGCAGTACTTC
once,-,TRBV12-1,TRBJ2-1,CASSLGAARYNEQFF,TGTGCCAGCAGCTTGGGAGCCGCTCGGTACAATGAGCAGTTCTTC
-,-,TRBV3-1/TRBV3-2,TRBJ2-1,CASSQQATLLFF,TGTGCCAGCAGCCAACAGGCGACGTTGCTGTTCTTC
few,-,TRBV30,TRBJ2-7,CAWGRSDEQYF,TGTGCCTGGGGTCGTAGTGACGAGCAGTACTTC
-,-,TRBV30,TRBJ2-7,CAWRQGRLSEQYF,TGTGCCTGGAGGCAGGGAAGGTTGTCAGAGCAGTACTTC
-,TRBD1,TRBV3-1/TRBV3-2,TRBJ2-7,CASSQGQGSFYEQYF,TGTGCCAGCAGCCAGGGACAGGGTAGTTTTTACGAGCAGTACTTC
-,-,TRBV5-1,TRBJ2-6,CASRTDSGANVLTF,TGCGCCAGCAGAACAGACTCTGGGGCCAACGTCCTGACTTTC
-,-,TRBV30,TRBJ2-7,CAWGDGSYEQYF,TGTGCCTGGGGGGACGGGAGCTACGAGCAGTACTTC
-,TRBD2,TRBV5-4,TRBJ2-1,CASSSKRESYNEQFF,TGTGCCAGCAGTTCCAAGCGGGAGTCCTACAATGAGCAGTTCTTC
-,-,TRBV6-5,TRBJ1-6,CASTRGGRGNSPLHF,TGTGCCAGCACCCGGGGGGGACGGGGTAATTCACCCCTCCACTTT
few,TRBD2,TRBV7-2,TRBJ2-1,CASSLVYRGGDVFF,TGTGCCAGCAGCTTAGTATACCGCGGGGGAGATGTGTTCTTC
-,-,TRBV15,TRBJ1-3,CATSRVRVSGNTIYF,TGTGCCACCAGCAGAGTCAGGGTGTCTGGAAACACCATATATTTT
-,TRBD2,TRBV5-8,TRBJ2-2,CASSLAVTSGSGGELFF,TGTGCCAGCAGCTTGGCCGTAACTAGCGGGAGCGGCGGGGAGCTGTTTTTT
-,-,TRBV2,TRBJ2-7,CASSELTRGVEQYF,TGTGCCAGCAGCGAACTTACGCGGGGAGTCGAGCAGTACTTC
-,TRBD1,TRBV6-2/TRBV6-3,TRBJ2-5,CASSPTPQGAWETQYF,TGTGCCAGCAGTCCCACGCCACAGGGGGCCTGGGAGACCCAGTACTTC
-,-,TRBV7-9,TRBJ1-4,CASSYSLVPTNEKLFF,TGTGCCAGCAGCTACAGCCTTGTCCCAACTAATGAAAAACTGTTTTTT
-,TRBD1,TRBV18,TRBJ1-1,CASSPQGQGLEAFF,TGTGCCAGCTCACCACAAGGACAGGGGCTGGAAGCTTTCTTT
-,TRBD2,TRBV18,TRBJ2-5,CASSPKAGGRVETQYF,TGTGCCAGCTCCCCCAAAGCGGGAGGGCGTGTGGAGACCCAGTACTTC
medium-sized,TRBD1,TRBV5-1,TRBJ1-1,CASDPGTANTEAFF,TGCGCCAGCGACCCCGGGACAGCGAACACTGAAGCTTTCTTT
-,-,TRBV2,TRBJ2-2,CASRLAPGTRGRGHTGELFF,TGTGCCAGCAGACTTGCCCCCGGGACAAGGGGCAGGGGCCACACCGGGGAGCTGTTTTTT
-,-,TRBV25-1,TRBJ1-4,CASSVSGTKTGEKLFF,TGTGCCAGCAGTGTTTCCGGGACAAAGACAGGTGAAAAACTGTTTTTT
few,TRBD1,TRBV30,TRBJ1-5,CAWRGTGWNQPQHF,TGTGCCTGGAGGGGGACAGGATGGAACCAGCCCCAGCATTTT
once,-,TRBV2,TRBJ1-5,CASKGSNQPQHF,TGTGCCAGCAAGGGGAGCAATCAGCCCCAGCATTTT
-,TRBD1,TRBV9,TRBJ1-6,CASSSPDRGKNSPLHF,TGTGCCAGCAGCTCCCCAGACAGGGGGAAGAATTCACCCCTCCACTTT
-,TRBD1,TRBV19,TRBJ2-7,CASSIGQGPVYEQYF,TGTGCCAGTAGTATAGGACAGGGTCCCGTCTACGAGCAGTACTTC
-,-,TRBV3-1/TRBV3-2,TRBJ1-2,CASSQEARLGQFNYGYTF,TGTGCCAGCAGCCAAGAGGCCCGCCTGGGGCAGTTTAACTATGGCTACACCTTC
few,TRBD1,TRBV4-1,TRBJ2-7,CASSPSGTGQGYEQYF,TGCGCCAGCAGCCCTTCTGGGACAGGGCAGGGTTACGAGCAGTACTTC
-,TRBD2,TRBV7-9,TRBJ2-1,CASSLDTGLAEVNEQFF,TGTGCCAGCAGCTTAGACACGGGACTAGCGGAGGTCAATGAGCAGTTCTTC
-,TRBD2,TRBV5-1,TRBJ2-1,CASSFTSGGHNEQFF,TGCGCCAGCAGCTTCACAAGCGGGGGCCACAATGAGCAGTTCTTC
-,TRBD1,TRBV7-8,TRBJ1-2,CASSQGARYGYTF,TGTGCCAGCAGCCAGGGGGCCCGCTATGGCTACACCTTC
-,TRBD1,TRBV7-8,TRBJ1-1,CASSPGTGGLTEAFF,TGTGCCAGCAGCCCCGGGACAGGGGGGCTTACTGAAGCTTTCTTT